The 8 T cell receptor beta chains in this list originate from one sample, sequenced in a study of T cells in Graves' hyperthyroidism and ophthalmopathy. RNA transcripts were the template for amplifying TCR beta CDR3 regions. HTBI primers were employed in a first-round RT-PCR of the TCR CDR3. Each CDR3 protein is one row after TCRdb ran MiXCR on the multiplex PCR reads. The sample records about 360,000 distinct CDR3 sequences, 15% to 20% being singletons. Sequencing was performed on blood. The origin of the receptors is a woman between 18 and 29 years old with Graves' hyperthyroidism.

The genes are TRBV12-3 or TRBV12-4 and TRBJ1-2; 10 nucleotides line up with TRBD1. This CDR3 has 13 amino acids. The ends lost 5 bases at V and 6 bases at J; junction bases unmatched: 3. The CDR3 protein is CASSRQGADGYTF. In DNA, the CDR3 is TGTGCCAGCAGTAGACAGGGGGCAGATGGCTACACCTTC.

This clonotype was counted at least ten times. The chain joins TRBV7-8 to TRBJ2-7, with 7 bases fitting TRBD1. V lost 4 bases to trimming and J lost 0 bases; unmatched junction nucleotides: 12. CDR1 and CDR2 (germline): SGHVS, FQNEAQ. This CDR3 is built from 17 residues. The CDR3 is CASSSARQGTISYEQYF. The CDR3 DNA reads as TGTGCCAGCAGCTCGGCCCGACAGGGAACCATCTCCTACGAGCAGTACTTC.

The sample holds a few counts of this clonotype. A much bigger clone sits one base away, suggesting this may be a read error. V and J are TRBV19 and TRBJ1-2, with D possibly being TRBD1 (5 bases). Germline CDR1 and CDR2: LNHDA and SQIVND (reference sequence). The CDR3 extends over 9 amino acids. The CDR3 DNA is TGTGCCAGACTCCGGGGCTACATCTTC. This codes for CARLRGYIF.

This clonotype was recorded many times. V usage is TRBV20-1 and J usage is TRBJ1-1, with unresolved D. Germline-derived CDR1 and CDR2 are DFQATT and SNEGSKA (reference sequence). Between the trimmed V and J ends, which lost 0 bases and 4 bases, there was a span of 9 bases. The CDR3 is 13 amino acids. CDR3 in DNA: TGCAGTGCTAGAGATGACCCCATCACTGAAGCTTTCTTT. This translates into CSARDDPITEAFF.

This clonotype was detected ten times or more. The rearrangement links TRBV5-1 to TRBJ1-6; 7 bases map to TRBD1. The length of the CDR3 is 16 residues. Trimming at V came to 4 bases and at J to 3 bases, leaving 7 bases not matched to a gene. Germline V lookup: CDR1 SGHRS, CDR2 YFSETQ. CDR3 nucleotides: TGCGCCAGCAGCATCCGACAGGGAAACTATAATTCACCCCTCCACTTT. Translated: CASSIRQGNYNSPLHF.

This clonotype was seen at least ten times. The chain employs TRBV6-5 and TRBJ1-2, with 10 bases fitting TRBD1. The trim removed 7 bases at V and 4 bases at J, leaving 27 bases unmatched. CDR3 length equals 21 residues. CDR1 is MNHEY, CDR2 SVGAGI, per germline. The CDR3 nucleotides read TGTGCCAGCACCGACCTAAGGAGAAACCGGGACAGGGGCGTGTATATCTATGGCTACACCTTC. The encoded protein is CASTDLRRNRDRGVYIYGYTF.

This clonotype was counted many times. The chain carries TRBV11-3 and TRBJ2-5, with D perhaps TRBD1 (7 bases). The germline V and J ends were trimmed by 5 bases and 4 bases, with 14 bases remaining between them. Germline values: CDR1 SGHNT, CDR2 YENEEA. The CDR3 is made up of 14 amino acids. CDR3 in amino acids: CASSTTGEVETQYF. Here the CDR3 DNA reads TGTGCCAGCAGCACAACAGGGGAGGTAGAGACCCAGTACTTC.

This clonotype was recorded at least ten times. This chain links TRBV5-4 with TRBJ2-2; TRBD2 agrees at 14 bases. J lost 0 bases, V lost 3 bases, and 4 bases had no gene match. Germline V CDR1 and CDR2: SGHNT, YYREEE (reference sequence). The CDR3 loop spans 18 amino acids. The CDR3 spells CASSSRTSGGSNTGELFF. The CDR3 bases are TGTGCCAGCAGCTCCCGGACTAGCGGGGGGTCGAACACCGGGGAGCTGTTTTTT.